This T cell receptor (beta chain) is drawn from a study of post-analysis software for immune sequencing data. Study-level background: Some patients lacked subtype; others had relapsing-remitting, secondary progressive or progressive-relapsing disease.

General study results and limits: Analysis by F measure revealed that same-batch samples clustered strongly together. A handful of TRBV segments were significantly more frequent in patients than in controls. TRBV5-6, TRBV5-1 and TRBV20-1 were among these segments. Multiple sclerosis patients showed significantly lower normalized Chao1 diversity than controls did.

The germline V gene encodes CDR1 SEHNR and CDR2 FQNEAQ (reference sequence). The CDR3 sequence is 14 residues long. V was cut by 0 bases and J by 4 bases, with 9 bases left in between. TCR beta libraries were prepared from cDNA with unique molecular identifiers. When 1 to 10 million T cells were used, they gave roughly 490,000 cDNA molecules. TCRdb itself ran the PCR reads through MiXCR, one entry per CDR3 protein. There are approximately 630,000 distinct CDR3 sequences in the sample; 55% to 60% occur only once, and about 11% lies in the top ten. This clonotype has a handful of counts. Antigen unknown.

The sequenced sample consisted of blood. This sequence originates from a girl aged 2 to 9 with multiple sclerosis. The J gene is TRBJ1-2, the V gene TRBV7-9, with D tentatively TRBD1 (5 bases). This CDR3 is CASSLAGTFYGYTF. The CDR3 coding sequence is TGTGCCAGCAGCTTAGCCGGGACTTTCTATGGCTACACCTTC.